One sample yielded the 31 T cell receptor beta chains listed below, sequenced in a study of cytotoxic CD8 clonotypes in ibrutinib-treated CLL. TCRdb's copy holds only in-frame clones and misses some; the assay was immunoSEQ multiplex PCR. The sample has 130,000 or so clones; around 85% are singletons. Sample: PBMCs, taken after 24 months of ibrutinib treatment. The receptor set was obtained from a human donor with chronic lymphocytic leukemia.

The J gene is TRBJ1-6, the V gene TRBV6-5; D remains unclear. Trimming removed 7 bases from V and 7 bases from J, with 11 bases in between. The CDR3 covers 13 residues. CDR1 and CDR2 (germline): MNHEY, SVGAGI. The CDR3 loop reads CASMEGRNSPLHF. The CDR3 bases are TGTGCCAGCATGGAAGGGAGGAATTCACCCCTCCACTTT.

V is TRBV18 and J is TRBJ2-6; 10 bases are a match to TRBD1. Germline values: CDR1 KGHSH, CDR2 LQKENI. The ends lost 3 bases at V and 0 bases at J; junction bases unmatched: 14. The CDR3 contains 21 residues. CDR3 nucleotides: TGTGCCAGCTCACCCTCACGACAGGGGGCTATCACCTTCTCTGGGGCCAACGTCCTGACTTTC. This translates into CASSPSRQGAITFSGANVLTF.

This clone appeared a single time. The chain uses TRBV7-9 and TRBJ1-5; TRBD1 aligns across 9 bases. The CDR3 totals 16 residues. The V segment lost 4 bases and the J segment 1 base; nucleotides outside the gene matches: 5. Per the germline V gene, CDR1 is SEHNR and CDR2 is FQNEAQ (reference sequence). The CDR3, as DNA: TGTGCCAGCAGCTCGTCCGGGACAGGGAGCAATCAGCCCCAGCATTTT. Amino acid sequence: CASSSSGTGSNQPQHF.

The chain has TRBV27 and TRBJ1-5; a possible D gene is TRBD1 (5 bases). Trimming took 1 base from V and 6 from J, leaving 7 bases between them. The CDR3 length is 13 residues. Germline loops: CDR1 MNHEY, CDR2 SMNVEV (reference sequence). The CDR3 coding sequence is TGTGCCAGCAGTTTATACAGGTCTCAGCCCCAGCATTTT. It is translated as CASSLYRSQPQHF.

This chain joins TRBV7-2 and TRBJ2-7; 12 nucleotides agree with TRBD1. V trimming: 2 bases; J trimming: 7 bases; junction bases outside the gene matches: 6. Germline V gives CDR1 SGHTA, CDR2 FQGNSA. The CDR3 spans 15 residues. Written as DNA, the CDR3 is TGTGCCAGCAGCTTAATGGGACAGGGGGCGTTTGAGCAGTACTTC. Its protein product is CASSLMGQGAFEQYF.

The gene calls are TRBV5-6 and TRBJ1-3, with D unresolved. The CDR3 spans 14 residues. Germline V gives CDR1 SGHDT, CDR2 YYEEEE. Trimming stripped 4 bases from V and 2 bases from J, with 10 bases between. This CDR3 is CASSPSGAGNTIYF. Written as DNA, the CDR3 is TGTGCCAGCAGCCCGAGTGGGGCTGGAAACACCATATATTTT.

The rearrangement uses TRBV30 and TRBJ2-7, with 7 bases fitting TRBD1. Trimming at V came to 0 bases and at J to 3 bases, leaving 5 bases not matched to a gene. The CDR3 sequence is 14 residues long. Germline CDR1 GTSNPN, CDR2 SVGIG (reference sequence). The CDR3 loop reads CAWSVGNRGYEQYF. In DNA, the CDR3 is TGTGCCTGGAGTGTTGGGAACAGGGGCTACGAGCAGTACTTC.

This clone was seen a single time. The chain is built from TRBV5-1 and TRBJ1-3; tentatively, D is TRBD1 (5 bases). CDR3 length: 16 residues. Per the germline V gene, CDR1 is SGHRS and CDR2 is YFSETQ. V was clipped by 4 bases and J by 1 base, with 15 bases between them. The CDR3 DNA is TGCGCCAGCAGCGAGGTTGGGGGATTGTCTGGAAACACCATATATTTT. It translates to CASSEVGGLSGNTIYF.

The CDR3 loop is CASSPEGLSNQPQHF. DNA of the CDR3: TGTGCCAGCAGTCCCGAGGGTTTGAGCAATCAGCCCCAGCATTTT. V usage is TRBV6-6 and J usage is TRBJ1-5; no clear D. The germline gives CDR1 MNHNY, CDR2 SVGAGI (reference sequence). The length of the CDR3 is 15 residues. V was clipped by 5 bases and J by 1 base, with 12 bases between them.

The table lists this clone with a few counts. V and J are TRBV6-1 and TRBJ1-5; 7 bases align to TRBD1. Germline lookup yields CDR1 MNHNS and CDR2 SASEGT. The CDR3 runs 14 residues. J lost 6 bases, V lost 7 bases, and 9 bases had no gene match. The CDR3 DNA is TGTGCCAGCAACCCCCTGACAGGGCCTCAGCCCCAGCATTTT. Its protein product is CASNPLTGPQPQHF.

J is TRBJ2-7 and V is TRBV2; D could derive from TRBD1 or TRBD2 (5 bases each). The CDR3 has 12 amino acids. The V gene lost 6 bases and the J gene lost 6 bases, with 12 bases spanning the gap. Germline V gives CDR1 SNHLY, CDR2 FYNNEI. The CDR3 nucleotides read TGTGCCAGCAGGAAGGGACCCGGCGAGCAGTACTTC. This encodes CASRKGPGEQYF.

The chain joins TRBV4-2 to TRBJ1-1; 7 positions agree with TRBD1. V lost 4 bases, J lost 0 bases, and 5 bases stayed unmatched. The CDR3 contains 15 residues. Germline V CDR1 and CDR2: LGHNA, YNFKEQ. The CDR3 sequence: CASSPRQGMNTEAFF. The CDR3 DNA sequence: TGTGCCAGCAGCCCCCGACAGGGAATGAACACTGAAGCTTTCTTT.

This chain links TRBV19 with TRBJ1-2; no reliable D call. The CDR3 is made up of 15 amino acids. CDR1 is LNHDA, CDR2 SQIVND, per germline (reference sequence). The germline V and J ends were trimmed by 6 bases and 8 bases, with 22 bases remaining between them. The CDR3 DNA sequence: TGTGCCAGTAGCCTGGCTACTCTCCCCACTCTCGGCTACACCTTC. Translated: CASSLATLPTLGYTF.

The chain couples TRBV5-4 to TRBJ2-5; 12 positions agree with TRBD2. J gave up 5 bases and V 4 bases, and 9 bases lay outside the gene matches. This CDR3 comprises 16 residues. Germline assignment: CDR1 SGHNT and CDR2 YYREEE (reference sequence). The CDR3 DNA sequence: TGTGCCAGCAGCCCTAGCGGGGGGGCCGGCGGGGAGACCCAGTACTTC. This encodes CASSPSGGAGGETQYF.

The chain joins TRBV29-1 to TRBJ2-7, with 9 nucleotides matching TRBD1. V dropped 4 bases and J dropped 4; count of bases not matched to a gene: 17. The CDR3 is 17 residues long. Germline CDR1 reads SQVTM; CDR2 reads ANQGSEA. The CDR3 bases are TGCAGCGTTGTTGGGAGGAGTTTGGACAGGGGTTCATACGAGCAGTACTTC. Translating it yields CSVVGRSLDRGSYEQYF.

This chain uses TRBV9 with TRBJ2-1; 9 bases align to TRBD2. Germline assignment: CDR1 SGDLS and CDR2 YYNGEE. Losses at the gene ends were 6 bases for V and 8 bases for J; bases not matched to a gene: 15. The CDR3 covers 16 residues. This chain's CDR3 is CASTARSGRSGDEQFF. DNA for the CDR3: TGTGCCAGCACCGCGCGTAGCGGGAGATCTGGCGATGAGCAGTTCTTC.

V and J are TRBV18 and TRBJ1-6, with 9 bases identical to TRBD1. The CDR3 has 15 residues. Germline lookup yields CDR1 KGHSH and CDR2 LQKENI. The J segment lost 9 bases and the V segment lost 3 bases, leaving 6 bases of the junction unmatched. The CDR3: CASSPQQGAGSPLHF. As DNA, the CDR3 is TGTGCCAGCTCACCCCAACAGGGGGCGGGTTCACCCCTCCACTTT. The full variable domain, rest sourced from reference TRBV18 and TRBJ1-6, is NAGVMQNPRHLVRRRGQEARLRCSPMKGHSHVYWYRQLPEEGLKFMVYLQKENIIDESGMPKERFSAEFPKEGPSILRIQQVVRGDSAAYFCASSPQQGAGSPLHFGNGTRLTVT.

V and J are TRBV7-9 and TRBJ2-1, with 11 bases aligning to TRBD2. The CDR3 covers 18 residues. Germline CDR1 SEHNR, CDR2 FQNEAQ (reference sequence). Trimming at V came to 5 bases and at J to 2 bases, leaving 11 bases not matched to a gene. CDR3: CASSPPWTSGPAYNEQFF. In DNA form, the CDR3 reads TGTGCCAGCAGCCCGCCCTGGACTAGCGGGCCTGCCTACAATGAGCAGTTCTTC.

The chain combines TRBV7-2 with TRBJ2-5, with D possibly called TRBD1 or TRBD2 (6 bases each). This CDR3 spans 14 amino acids. The germline CDR1 and CDR2 sequences are SGHTA and FQGNSA. V lost 5 bases and J 5 bases, leaving 15 bases between the germline ends. The CDR3 DNA follows: TGTGCCAGCAGCGCCCCCGGGGGCCGGGAGACCCAGTACTTC. This gives the protein CASSAPGGRETQYF.

This sequence joins TRBV28 and TRBJ2-7, with D possibly TRBD2 on 5 matching bases. CDR3 length equals 13 residues. V was trimmed by 11 bases and J by 5 bases, leaving 19 bases between them. Germline CDR1 and CDR2: MDHEN and SYDVKM. The CDR3 spells CASFKRILHEQYF. The DNA for the CDR3 is TGTGCCTCTTTTAAGCGGATACTACACGAGCAGTACTTC. Supplemented by reference TRBV28 and TRBJ2-7, the full variable domain reads DVKVTQSSRYLVKRTGEKVFLECVQDMDHENMFWYRQDPGLGLRLIYFSYDVKMKEKGDIPEGYSVSREKKERFSLILESASTNQTSMYLCASFKRILHEQYFGPGTRLTVT.

In this sample, this clone turned up once. The rearrangement uses TRBV30 and TRBJ1-5; D not resolved. V was clipped by 2 bases and J by 6 bases, with 14 bases between them. This CDR3 has 14 amino acids. Germline lookup yields CDR1 GTSNPN and CDR2 SVGIG (reference sequence). CDR3 loop: CAWSPGLKGQPQHF. CDR3 nucleotide sequence: TGTGCCTGGAGTCCAGGACTGAAAGGTCAGCCCCAGCATTTT.

The chain carries TRBV30 and TRBJ1-3; unclear D gene. Between the trimmed V and J ends, which lost 0 bases and 2 bases, there was a span of 8 bases. CDR1 is GTSNPN, CDR2 SVGIG, per germline (reference sequence). The CDR3 has 14 residues. The CDR3 sequence: CAWSVERAGNTIYF. In DNA, the CDR3 is TGTGCCTGGAGTGTCGAGAGGGCTGGAAACACCATATATTTT.

The chain uses TRBV5-1 and TRBJ1-1; D remains ambiguous. Germline assignment: CDR1 SGHRS and CDR2 YFSETQ. The length of the CDR3 is 15 residues. Trimming took 2 bases from V and 5 from J, leaving 16 bases between them. DNA for the CDR3: TGCGCCAGCAGCTTTACGGGATCCAAGGGAACTGAAGCTTTCTTT. This gives the protein CASSFTGSKGTEAFF.

The chain recombines TRBV9 with TRBJ2-1, with 11 bases identical to TRBD1. Germline CDR1 reads SGDLS; CDR2 reads YYNGEE. The V gene end was trimmed by 4 bases and the J gene end by 5 bases; junction bases not matched to a gene: 8. CDR3 size: 16 residues. The CDR3 nucleotides read TGTGCCAGCAGCCTACGGGACAGGGGGAACAACAATGAGCAGTTCTTC. This sequence encodes CASSLRDRGNNNEQFF.

The genes are TRBV30 and TRBJ2-7; 10 nucleotides match TRBD2. The CDR3 is made up of 12 amino acids. V lost 6 bases and J lost 3; bases outside the gene matches: 2. Germline CDR1 GTSNPN, CDR2 SVGIG (reference sequence). The DNA for the CDR3 is TGTGCCTGTAGCGGGGGGATCTACGAGCAGTACTTC. Translating gives CACSGGIYEQYF.

This sequence joins TRBV28 and TRBJ1-5; 8 bases agree with TRBD1. The germline CDR1 and CDR2 sequences are MDHEN and SYDVKM. This CDR3 has 17 amino acids. Trimming at V came to 7 bases and at J to 0 bases, leaving 11 bases not matched to a gene. CDR3 in amino acids: CASTGPRDRFSNQPQHF. CDR3 nucleotides: TGTGCCAGCACCGGACCCCGGGACAGGTTTAGCAATCAGCCCCAGCATTTT.

Remarks on this clone: The sample holds other DNA sequences that translate to the same CDR3. The V gene is TRBV18, the J gene TRBJ1-3; D not certain. V was clipped by 2 bases and J by 4 bases, with 6 bases between them. The length of the CDR3 is 13 residues. In germline, CDR1 is KGHSH, CDR2 LQKENI. The CDR3 spells CASSPDRGNTIYF. The CDR3 region has the DNA TGTGCCAGCTCACCAGACCGCGGAAACACCATATATTTT.

The chain joins TRBV7-3 to TRBJ2-7; D is uncertain. Germline V CDR1 and CDR2: SGHTA, FQGTGA. With 6 bases removed from V and 6 bases from J, the gap between germline ends came to 12 bases. This CDR3 is 12 amino acids long. The CDR3 reads CASSHPGSEQYF. CDR3 coding DNA: TGTGCCAGCAGTCACCCTGGCTCCGAGCAGTACTTC.

The chain recombines TRBV9 with TRBJ2-2; D ambiguous. V was pared by 0 bases and J by 5 bases, with 11 bases between. Germline V CDR1 and CDR2: SGDLS, YYNGEE. The CDR3 consists of 15 residues. The CDR3 DNA sequence: TGTGCCAGCAGCGTAGGGAACTTAGGTACCGGGGAGCTGTTTTTT. Encoded protein: CASSVGNLGTGELFF. The full variable domain, its missing parts supplied by reference TRBV9 and TRBJ2-2, is DSGVTQTPKHLITATGQRVTLRCSPRSGDLSVYWYQQSLDQGLQFLIQYYNGEERAKGNILERFSAQQFPDLHSELNLSSLELGDSALYFCASSVGNLGTGELFFGEGSRLTVL.

The chain is built from TRBV19 and TRBJ1-5, with TRBD1 as a possible D gene (5 bases). The V end lost 7 bases, the J end lost 6 bases, and 13 bases lay between the germline ends. Germline V gives CDR1 LNHDA, CDR2 SQIVND (reference sequence). The CDR3 totals 13 residues. This chain's CDR3 is CASKWQGAQPQHF. The DNA for the CDR3 is TGTGCCAGTAAATGGCAGGGTGCTCAGCCCCAGCATTTT.

This chain joins TRBV7-9 and TRBJ2-1; tentative D call: TRBD1 (6 bases). Germline CDR1 is SEHNR and CDR2 is FQNEAQ (reference sequence). The length of the CDR3 is 15 residues. V lost 1 base and J lost 7, with 14 bases in between. This CDR3 is CASSLDGGTGNEQFF. The CDR3 DNA sequence: TGTGCCAGCAGCTTAGATGGGGGCACGGGGAATGAGCAGTTCTTC.